These T cell receptor beta chains were read from a single sample in a study of vaccination effects on CD4 cells after COVID-19. This table comes from immunoSEQ multiplex PCR, and its TCRdb copy is limited to in-frame clones, with some not included. The profile shows tens of thousands of clones, around 80% of them singletons. No antigen has been identified for these receptors. Source: CD4+ T cells from PBMCs cultured without peptide, taken after COVID-19 vaccination. The source is a human donor who had a prior SARS-CoV-2 infection. CDR3s leave out the opening cysteine and the closing phenylalanine or tryptophan.

V: TRBV7-9
length: 15
J: TRBJ2-5
CDR3: ASSLGYQREIQETQY

V: TRBV2
length: 12
J: TRBJ2-5
CDR3: ASSEAGYQETQY

V: TRBV2
length: 12
J: TRBJ2-7
CDR3: ASRSGLAGAVQY

V: TRBV12-3/TRBV12-4
length: 10
J: TRBJ1-6
CDR3: ASSFRNSPLH

V: TRBV6-5
length: 12
J: TRBJ1-3
CDR3: ASSYGFSGNTIY

V: TRBV24-1
length: 13
J: TRBJ2-1
CDR3: ATSPLGPGYNEQF

V: TRBV9
length: 13
J: TRBJ2-6
CDR3: ASSPRGAGANVLT

V: TRBV30
length: 11
J: TRBJ2-1
CDR3: AWSRGGGGEQF

V: TRBV5-5
length: 11
J: TRBJ1-5
CDR3: ASSFRGNQPQH

V: TRBV18
length: 13
J: TRBJ1-4
CDR3: ASSPPGGRNEKLF

V: TRBV3-1/TRBV3-2
length: 13
J: TRBJ2-6
CDR3: ASSPLLTGANVLT

V: TRBV18
length: 14
J: TRBJ2-2
CDR3: ASSPGPGLHTGELF

V: TRBV12-2
length: 15
J: TRBJ2-1
CDR3: ASRFARLAGSYNEQF

V: TRBV5-1
length: 13
J: TRBJ1-4
CDR3: ASSYGTGIREKLF

V: TRBV14
length: 13
J: TRBJ1-1
CDR3: ASSQDRVPNTEAF

V: TRBV7-2
length: 10
J: TRBJ1-1
CDR3: ASLLLGGEAF

V: TRBV5-6
length: 16
J: TRBJ1-6
CDR3: ASSSIHGAGGGNSPLH

V: TRBV4-2
length: 11
J: TRBJ1-2
CDR3: ASSHRDRGGYT

V: TRBV18
length: 16
J: TRBJ2-6
CDR3: ASSPRPSSISGANVLT

V: TRBV6-1
length: 15
J: TRBJ1-2
CDR3: ASSGPFSGVMNYGYT

V: TRBV5-1
length: 16
J: TRBJ2-1
CDR3: ASSLSGSPRSSYNEQF

V: TRBV18
length: 14
J: TRBJ2-2
CDR3: ASSPPGTGRTGELF

V: TRBV3-1/TRBV3-2
length: 14
J: TRBJ2-7
CDR3: ASSQGIAGGLREQY

V: TRBV5-3
length: 12
J: TRBJ2-1
CDR3: ARSPKQGPGEQF

V: TRBV27
length: 11
J: TRBJ1-2
CDR3: ASSFRRGYGYT

V: TRBV4-2
length: 13
J: TRBJ2-7
CDR3: ASSQDLASGYEQY

V: TRBV7-3
length: 10
J: TRBJ2-1
CDR3: ASSLGAGVQF

V: TRBV6-2/TRBV6-3
length: 12
J: TRBJ2-7
CDR3: ASSSQDRVREQY

V: TRBV5-4
length: 18
J: TRBJ2-3
CDR3: ASSEEPDGTSGGNTDTQY

V: TRBV19
length: 12
J: TRBJ2-2
CDR3: ASNGTPRTGELF

V: TRBV28
length: 10
J: TRBJ1-2
CDR3: ASSLWSEGYT

V: TRBV7-9
length: 14
J: TRBJ1-3
CDR3: ASSVGGGSSGNTIY

V: TRBV21-1
length: 12
J: TRBJ2-1
CDR3: ASSKGAGQNEQF

V: TRBV11-3
length: 13
J: TRBJ2-5
CDR3: ASSLDPAGRETQY

V: TRBV4-3
length: 11
J: TRBJ2-1
CDR3: ASSQGSYNEQF

V: TRBV19
length: 15
J: TRBJ2-7
CDR3: ASTHQAGADTTYEQY

V: TRBV4-2
length: 12
J: TRBJ1-2
CDR3: ASSQEGAMGGYT

V: TRBV28
length: 10
J: TRBJ2-1
CDR3: ASSLAALEQF

V: TRBV18
length: 12
J: TRBJ1-2
CDR3: ASSLLPGNYGYT

V: TRBV4-1
length: 12
J: TRBJ2-5
CDR3: ASSLQSISETQY

V: TRBV7-2
length: 12
J: TRBJ2-1
CDR3: ASSLAWTSGEQF

V: TRBV4-2
length: 14
J: TRBJ1-5
CDR3: ASSQATGYSNQPQH

V: TRBV7-9
length: 10
J: TRBJ2-7
CDR3: ASSLDTDSLY

V: TRBV24-1
length: 15
J: TRBJ2-1
CDR3: ATSDFTPRGGADEQF

V: TRBV5-1
length: 13
J: TRBJ2-3
CDR3: ASSLGWRGTDTQY

V: TRBV4-2
length: 13
J: TRBJ2-1
CDR3: ASSFTTLAPGEQF

V: TRBV3-1/TRBV3-2
length: 11
J: TRBJ1-1
CDR3: ASSQRDRVQAF

V: TRBV2
length: 13
J: TRBJ2-1
CDR3: ASRLTSGGANEQF

V: TRBV12-3/TRBV12-4
length: 9
J: TRBJ2-5
CDR3: ASSQHETQY